The present TCR beta chain was sequenced within a study of shared clonotypes between healthy human individuals. Each donor was a Caucasian adult residing in Nashville, Tennessee. Of note for this clone: What it recognizes is unknown.

Sequenced by immunoSEQ multiplex PCR; TCRdb stores in-frame clones only, minus some. The profile shows fewer than 1.4 million clones, 75% to 80% of them singletons. Trimming took 6 bases from V and 5 from J, leaving 13 bases between them. CDR1 is KGHSH, CDR2 LQKENI, per germline. This CDR3 region has 13 residues. Study-wide points: Clonotype sharing among donors was expected to depend on sequencing depth.

The sequencing input was memory CD4+ T cells from PBMCs. As to subset: CD45RA-negative fraction. This sequence originates from a man aged 18 to 30 in good health. Some clones in this sample may be carry-over from other donors' samples. The rearrangement links TRBV18 to TRBJ1-1; no definite D call. For the CDR3, the DNA is TGTGCCAGCTCGGATGAGTTGGGGACTGAAGCTTTCTTT. Encoded protein: CASSDELGTEAFF.